Listed below are T cell receptor beta chains from one sample, sequenced in a study of regulatory T cells in long-lasting Graves disease. Using its own MiXCR run on the multiplex PCR reads, TCRdb lists one record per CDR3 protein. The table records 650,000 to 850,000 distinct CDR3 sequences, 25% to 35% of them present only once. This sample comprised peripheral blood mononuclear cells (PBMCs), obtained when the disease was refractory, from a patient treated with antithyroid drugs. The receptors here all came from a female donor with Graves disease. The CDR3 runs from the conserved cysteine through the conserved F or W. The D gene is left open where the match is weak. Rows give clone size only sometimes, using once, few, many, or a class for an expanded clone.

-	-	TRBV10-3	TRBJ1-2	CAISSYSPGLSGYTF	TGTGCCATCAGCTCATATTCACCGGGGCTGAGTGGCTACACCTTC
-	-	TRBV6-5	TRBJ1-2	CAGSYSQPSSRSNYGYTF	TGTGCCGGCAGTTACTCGCAGCCCAGTTCAAGATCTAACTATGGCTACACCTTC
TRBD1	-	TRBV19	TRBJ1-5	CASSTDREGKPQHF	TGTGCCAGTAGCACAGACAGGGAGGGAAAGCCCCAGCATTTT
TRBD1	few	TRBV12-3/TRBV12-4	TRBJ1-5	CASSLMAGGIQPQHF	TGTGCCAGCAGTTTGATGGCAGGGGGCATTCAGCCCCAGCATTTT
TRBD1	-	TRBV2	TRBJ1-5	CASSEVQGGQPQHF	TGTGCCAGCAGTGAGGTACAGGGGGGTCAGCCCCAGCATTTT
-	-	TRBV6-5	TRBJ2-5	CASSLGTTGQETQYF	TGTGCCAGCAGTTTAGGGACTACAGGGCAAGAGACCCAGTACTTC
TRBD2	-	TRBV29-1	TRBJ2-5	CSVSIAGVGETQYF	TGCAGCGTGTCTATAGCGGGAGTAGGGGAGACCCAGTACTTC
-	few	TRBV29-1	TRBJ1-5	CSVRGPYSNQPQHF	TGCAGCGTCAGGGGCCCTTATAGCAATCAGCCCCAGCATTTT
-	many	TRBV28	TRBJ2-5	CASSVGGETQYF	TGCGCCAGCAGTGTAGGGGGAGAGACCCAGTACTTC
-	many	TRBV12-3/TRBV12-4	TRBJ1-1	CASSLEEGRTEAFF	TGTGCCAGCAGTTTGGAGGAGGGGCGGACTGAAGCTTTCTTT
-	few	TRBV19	TRBJ1-5	CASSMRTDGVVNSNQPQHF	TGTGCCAGTAGTATGCGGACAGACGGAGTTGTCAATAGCAATCAGCCCCAGCATTTT
-	few	TRBV19	TRBJ1-1	CASSMRRQGNTEAFF	TGTGCCAGTAGTATGAGACGTCAGGGGAACACTGAAGCTTTCTTT
-	few	TRBV5-1	TRBJ1-4	CASRAGAGTNEKLFF	TGCGCCAGCAGGGCCGGGGCCGGAACTAATGAAAAACTGTTTTTT
TRBD1	few	TRBV28	TRBJ1-1	CASRLTGVLNTEAFF	TGTGCCAGCAGATTGACAGGGGTATTGAACACTGAAGCTTTCTTT
TRBD2	-	TRBV5-4	TRBJ2-5	CASSRGGLAVQETQYF	TGTGCCAGCAGCCGAGGGGGACTAGCGGTCCAAGAGACCCAGTACTTC
-	many	TRBV28	TRBJ2-7	CASNYPGESYEQYF	TGTGCCAGCAACTATCCAGGGGAATCCTACGAGCAGTACTTC
TRBD1	-	TRBV12-3/TRBV12-4	TRBJ1-2	CASSSGPGQAANYGYTF	TGTGCCAGCAGTTCCGGCCCGGGACAGGCGGCGAACTATGGCTACACCTTC
TRBD2	-	TRBV19	TRBJ2-4	CASSSGRPCPYIQYF	TGTGCCAGTAGTAGCGGGAGGCCCTGCCCGTACATTCAGTACTTC
-	-	TRBV30	TRBJ1-2	CAWYRAYGYTF	TGTGCCTGGTACAGGGCATATGGCTACACCTTC
TRBD1	-	TRBV5-1	TRBJ1-2	CASSTGTVANYGYTF	TGCGCCAGCAGCACTGGGACAGTCGCGAACTATGGCTACACCTTC
-	few	TRBV20-1	TRBJ2-5	CSASFGAQYF	TGCAGTGCTAGCTTTGGGGCCCAGTACTTC
TRBD1	-	TRBV20-1	TRBJ2-2	CSAADRGHTGELFF	TGCAGTGCTGCGGACAGGGGGCATACCGGGGAGCTGTTTTTT
-	few	TRBV27	TRBJ1-2	CASSLTGHRYGYTF	TGTGCCAGCAGTTTGACGGGACACAGATATGGCTACACCTTC
-	few	TRBV3-1	TRBJ1-2	CASSQDLGMQGYTF	TGTGCCAGCAGCCAAGATCTCGGGATGCAAGGCTACACCTTC
-	few	TRBV19	TRBJ1-1	CASSITGIRTEAFF	TGTGCCAGTAGTATTACCGGGATTCGCACTGAAGCTTTCTTT